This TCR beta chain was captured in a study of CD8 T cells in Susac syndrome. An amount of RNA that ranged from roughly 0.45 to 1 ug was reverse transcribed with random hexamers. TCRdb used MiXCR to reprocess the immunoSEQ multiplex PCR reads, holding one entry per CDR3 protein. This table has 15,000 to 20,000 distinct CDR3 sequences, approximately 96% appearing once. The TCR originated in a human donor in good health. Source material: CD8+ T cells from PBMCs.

This CDR3 reads CASSKVFPGQGNEQFF. In DNA, the CDR3 is TGTGCCAGCAGCAAAGTTTTTCCGGGACAGGGCAATGAGCAGTTCTTC. This chain links TRBV21-1 with TRBJ2-1; TRBD1, the table's D call, lacks a check against the DNA. TRBV21-1 is a documented pseudogene. The CDR3 is made up of 16 amino acids.